These 11 T cell receptor beta chains were all obtained from the same sample, sequenced in a study of blood T cell repertoires in COVID-19. Clones were read by immunoSEQ multiplex PCR, and TCRdb kept only the in-frame ones, dropping some. The repertoire holds around 190,000 clones, with over 75% as singletons. Source material: peripheral blood. All receptors derive from a woman aged 50 to 60 with acute or convalescent COVID-19.

This clone was observed a few times. The chain is built from TRBV3-1 (or the pseudogene TRBV3-2) and TRBJ2-3; the match to TRBD2 covers 9 bases. CDR3 length equals 19 residues. Germline CDR1 reads LGHDT; CDR2 reads YNNKEL (reference sequence). V was pared by 1 base and J by 2 bases, with 13 bases of the junction left unmatched. CDR3 bases: TGTGCCAGCAGCCAAGGGGTGCGGGGGGGGTTAAGGCTCACAGATACGCAGTATTTT. Its protein product is CASSQGVRGGLRLTDTQYF.

The rearrangement uses TRBV15 and TRBJ2-7; D might be TRBD2 (5 bases). CDR1 LNHNV and CDR2 YYDKDF come from the germline V gene (reference sequence). The CDR3 totals 19 residues. V shed 0 bases and J shed 2 bases, with 23 bases lying between them. The CDR3 DNA reads TGTGCCACCAGCAGAGATCTGGGAGCGGTACACGAGACTCCCTACGAGCAGTACTTC. Translation: CATSRDLGAVHETPYEQYF.

The chain is built from TRBV18 and TRBJ1-2; 8 nucleotides line up with TRBD1. V dropped 2 bases and J dropped 5; count of bases not matched to a gene: 13. The V gene's germline CDR1 is KGHSH and CDR2 LQKENI. The CDR3 totals 17 residues. The CDR3 sequence: CASSPEVQGGSLYGYTF. For the CDR3, the DNA is TGTGCCAGCTCACCAGAGGTACAGGGGGGATCGCTATATGGCTACACCTTC.

This sequence joins TRBV7-2 and TRBJ1-5, with D possibly being TRBD1 (6 bases). The CDR3 covers 17 residues. V was cut by 2 bases and J by 5 bases, with 19 bases left in between. CDR1 SGHTA and CDR2 FQGNSA come from the germline V gene. The DNA for the CDR3 is TGTGCCAGCAGCTTAACGGGGGGAGGGACATTCTATCAGCCCCAGCATTTT. It translates to CASSLTGGGTFYQPQHF.

The chain uses TRBV5-1 and TRBJ2-7; 12 bases align to TRBD1. The V and J ends lost 4 bases and 7 bases, in that order; junction bases with no gene match: 9. The germline gives CDR1 SGHRS, CDR2 YFSETQ. This CDR3 has 15 amino acids. The CDR3 coding sequence is TGCGCCAGCAGCCTGGGAGGGACAGGGGGCAATGAGCAGTACTTC. This translates into CASSLGGTGGNEQYF.

The chain employs TRBV12-3 or TRBV12-4 and TRBJ2-1; D call uncertain. The length of the CDR3 is 13 residues. Deletions cut 6 bases from V and 6 bases from J, with 12 bases between. The CDR3 protein is CASSPSRFNEQFF. The CDR3 nucleotides are TGTGCCAGCAGCCCTTCGCGCTTCAATGAGCAGTTCTTC.

The chain uses TRBV7-8 and TRBJ2-7, with D possibly matching TRBD2 (6 bases). Per germline, CDR1 SGHVS and CDR2 FQNEAQ. V shed 7 bases and J shed 1 base, with 14 bases lying between them. The CDR3 is made up of 14 amino acids. The CDR3 protein is CASIPTGSSYEQYF. The CDR3 DNA follows: TGTGCCAGCATCCCGACCGGGAGTTCCTACGAGCAGTACTTC.

The J gene is TRBJ2-3, the V gene TRBV19; 8 bases agree with TRBD2. Germline CDR1 and CDR2: LNHDA and SQIVND (reference sequence). J was trimmed by 4 bases and V by 2 bases; bases with no gene match: 8. The CDR3 loop spans 16 amino acids. The CDR3 region has the DNA TGTGCCAGTAGTATATGGGCGGGAGGAAGCCCAGATACGCAGTATTTT. Its protein is CASSIWAGGSPDTQYF.

The chain uses TRBV20-1 and TRBJ2-2, with D perhaps TRBD2 (5 bases). The CDR3 has 11 residues. CDR1 and CDR2 (germline): DFQATT, SNEGSKA (reference sequence). V was cut by 5 bases and J by 6 bases, with 7 bases left in between. For the CDR3, the DNA is TGCAGTGCTTATAGCGCCGGGGAGCTGTTTTTT. Its translation is CSAYSAGELFF.

This clone was seen just once. This chain joins TRBV5-1 and TRBJ1-6, with a tentative D call TRBD1 (6 bases). Trimming shortened V by 0 bases and J by 6 bases, and 7 bases separated the two germline ends. The CDR3 contains 14 residues. Germline values: CDR1 SGHRS, CDR2 YFSETQ. DNA of the CDR3: TGCGCCAGCAGCTTGGAACAGGGTAATTCACCCCTCCACTTT. As protein: CASSLEQGNSPLHF.

V is TRBV4-3 and J is TRBJ1-2; 7 bases agree with TRBD1. This CDR3 spans 17 amino acids. Germline V gene sequence: CDR1 LGHNA, CDR2 YSLEER. V trimming: 1 base; J trimming: 5 bases; junction bases outside the gene matches: 13. The CDR3 region has the DNA TGCGCCAGCAGCCAAGGGATCAGGGACAGTCCTTTGTATGGCTACACCTTC. Translating gives CASSQGIRDSPLYGYTF.